Detailed here is one T cell receptor beta chain. The sample originates from a study of blood T cell repertoires in COVID-19. Study summary: There were acute and convalescent COVID-19 samples, and they came from the United States, Italy and Spain. Nucleic acid was either cDNA or gDNA, and it came from T cells, B-cell-depleted T cells, or PBMCs.

Authors' analysis steps: Researchers report that nucleated cell counts were estimated from reference gene primer amplification. Generated by immunoSEQ multiplex PCR, the TCRdb table keeps only in-frame clones and is missing some. D and trimming were read from the DNA, whereas the V and J calls and clone size are those reported in that table. The sample consists of approximately 70,000 clones, 82% of them appearing once. V lost 2 bases and J lost 4; bases outside the gene matches: 8. Germline CDR1 MNHEY, CDR2 SVGEGT. The CDR3 contains 16 residues. This sequence joins TRBV6-2 or TRBV6-3 and TRBJ2-1, with 7 bases lining up with TRBD1. The origin of this receptor is a woman of 80 years or more with acute or convalescent COVID-19. The sequenced sample was peripheral blood. CDR3 loop: CASSYPPGQMYNEQFF. Written as DNA, the CDR3 is TGTGCCAGCAGTTACCCCCCGGGACAGATGTACAATGAGCAGTTCTTC.